This entry features one TCR beta chain sequence. What it recognizes is unknown. PCR amplification relied on 60 Vbeta primers (plus 13 Jbeta primers). The assay was immunoSEQ multiplex PCR, and TCRdb's table has in-frame clones only and misses some. Seen here are about 120,000 clones, 60% to 85% observed once, and the top ten hold 2.5% to 3.5%. The V gene's germline CDR1 is SGHRS and CDR2 YFSETQ. CDR3 length equals 15 residues. V shed 0 bases and J 0 bases; nucleotides not matched to a gene: 1. The entry originates in a study of cytomegalovirus exposure and HLA in healthy donors. Study outcomes and limitations: Earlier analysis found most TCR beta V segments productive about 87% or about 30% of the time. Overall, roughly 170 TCR beta chains were annotated as cytomegalovirus-associated.

The TCR comes from a woman aged 40-49 years in good health and CMV-seropositive. The J gene is TRBJ2-7, the V gene TRBV5-1; 9 positions match TRBD1. Input material: PBMCs. DNA for the CDR3: TGCGCCAGCAGCTTGGGGGACAGGGACTCCTACGAGCAGTACTTC. The encoded protein is CASSLGDRDSYEQYF.